A single TCR beta chain is shown here with its context. Deep-level settings were used for running the assay. Clones were sequenced by immunoSEQ multiplex PCR, and TCRdb holds only the in-frame ones, with some missing. Altogether over a million clones are present, roughly 96% being singletons, with the ten largest covering approximately 1.1%. This specimen belongs to a study of shared clonotypes between healthy human individuals. This TCR was recovered from a man younger than 40 in good health. Sequencing was performed on naive CD4+ T cells sorted from blood. The subset here: CD45RA+ positively selected.

CDR3 DNA: TGTGCCAGCTCACCGGAAGCGGCCTACAATGAGCAGTTCTTC. This codes for CASSPEAAYNEQFF. The chain recombines TRBV18 with TRBJ2-1; tentative D call: TRBD2 (5 bases). With 3 bases removed from V and 2 bases from J, the gap between germline ends came to 8 bases. This CDR3 contains 14 residues. CDR1 is KGHSH, CDR2 LQKENI, per germline.